This T cell receptor beta chain was sequenced during a study of control samples from healthy donors and cancer patients. The CDR3 consists of 16 residues. The germline CDR1 and CDR2 sequences are SGDLS and YYNGEE. V shed 3 bases and J 5 bases; nucleotides not matched to a gene: 10. Clones were sequenced by immunoSEQ multiplex PCR, and TCRdb holds only the in-frame ones, with some missing. The top ten clones hold over 3.5% of a sample with tens of thousands of clones, about 90% of them seen once. The chain is built from TRBV9 and TRBJ2-3; TRBD2 aligns across 9 bases. This sequence originates from a woman aged 45-65 years in good health. Sample: blood. CDR3 amino acids: CASSALAGAGIDTQYF. CDR3 coding DNA: TGTGCCAGCAGCGCGTTAGCGGGAGCCGGTATAGATACGCAGTATTTT.